The sequence of this T cell receptor (beta chain) was determined in a study of cytomegalovirus exposure and HLA in healthy donors. This clone has just a few counts. The antigen is not known. There are 17 residues in the CDR3. Germline CDR1 and CDR2: MGHRA and YSYEKL. The V gene end was trimmed by 3 bases and the J gene end by 7 bases; junction bases not matched to a gene: 12. Overall study results and limits: A link between a missense DCLRE1C variant and TCR beta V- and J-gene trimming emerged from a later analysis.

The PCR had 60 Vbeta and 13 Jbeta primers. Libraries were prepared by immunoSEQ multiplex PCR; TCRdb keeps only in-frame clonotypes and omits some of them. The repertoire holds around 200,000 clones, roughly 79% seen once, with approximately 2.2% in the top ten. V gene TRBV4-1 combines with J gene TRBJ1-4, with 9 positions matching TRBD1. The clonotype originates from a woman in her 30s in good health and CMV-seropositive. The sample taken for sequencing was PBMCs. CDR3 sequence (DNA): TGCGCCAGCAGCCAGTTTCTCCTCCGGGACAGGGTTGAAAAACTGTTTTTT. Amino acid sequence: CASSQFLLRDRVEKLFF.